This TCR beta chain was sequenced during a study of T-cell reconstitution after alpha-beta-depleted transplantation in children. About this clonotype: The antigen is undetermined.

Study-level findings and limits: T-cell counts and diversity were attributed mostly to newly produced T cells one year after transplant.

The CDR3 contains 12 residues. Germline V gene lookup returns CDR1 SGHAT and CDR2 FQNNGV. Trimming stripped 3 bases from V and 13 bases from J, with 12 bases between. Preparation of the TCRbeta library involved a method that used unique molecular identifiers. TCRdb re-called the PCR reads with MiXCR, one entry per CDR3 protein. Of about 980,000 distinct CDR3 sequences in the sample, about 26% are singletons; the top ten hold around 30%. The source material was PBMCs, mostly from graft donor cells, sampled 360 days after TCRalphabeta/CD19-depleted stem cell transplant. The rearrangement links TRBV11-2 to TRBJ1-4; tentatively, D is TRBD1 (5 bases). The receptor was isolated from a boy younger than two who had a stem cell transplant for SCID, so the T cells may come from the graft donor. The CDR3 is CASSLIPGPLFF. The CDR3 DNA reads TGTGCCAGCAGCTTGATCCCGGGACCACTGTTTTTT.